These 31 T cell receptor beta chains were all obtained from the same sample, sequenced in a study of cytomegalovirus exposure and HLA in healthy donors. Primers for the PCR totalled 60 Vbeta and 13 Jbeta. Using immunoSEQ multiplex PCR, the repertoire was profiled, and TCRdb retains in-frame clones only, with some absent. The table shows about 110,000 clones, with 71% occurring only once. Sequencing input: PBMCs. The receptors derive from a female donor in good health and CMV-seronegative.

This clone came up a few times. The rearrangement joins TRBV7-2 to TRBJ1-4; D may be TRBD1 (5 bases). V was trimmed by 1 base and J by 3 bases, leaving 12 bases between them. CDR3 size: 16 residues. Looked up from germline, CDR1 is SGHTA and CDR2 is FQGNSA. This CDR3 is CASSLVATASNEKLFF. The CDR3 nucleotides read TGTGCCAGCAGCTTAGTGGCGACAGCTTCTAATGAAAAACTGTTTTTT.

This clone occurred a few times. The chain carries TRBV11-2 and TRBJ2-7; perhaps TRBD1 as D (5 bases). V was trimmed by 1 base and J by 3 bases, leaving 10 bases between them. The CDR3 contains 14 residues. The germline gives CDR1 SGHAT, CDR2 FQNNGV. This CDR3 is CASSLGQSLYEQYF. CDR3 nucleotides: TGTGCCAGCAGCTTAGGACAGAGCCTCTACGAGCAGTACTTC.

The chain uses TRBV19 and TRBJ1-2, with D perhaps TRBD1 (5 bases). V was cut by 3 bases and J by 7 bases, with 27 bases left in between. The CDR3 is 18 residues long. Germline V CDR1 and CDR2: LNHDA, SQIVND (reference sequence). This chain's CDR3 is CASSILGGDRWSLGGYTF. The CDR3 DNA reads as TGTGCCAGTAGTATTCTCGGGGGGGACCGTTGGAGTTTAGGTGGCTACACCTTC. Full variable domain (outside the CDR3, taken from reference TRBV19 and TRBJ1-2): DGGITQSPKYLFRKEGQNVTLSCEQNLNHDAMYWYRQDPGQGLRLIYYSQIVNDFQKGDIAEGYSVSREKKESFPLTVTSAQKNPTAFYLCASSILGGDRWSLGGYTFGSGTRLTVV.

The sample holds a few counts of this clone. The CDR3 region is CASSYSLNTEAFF. The CDR3 nucleotides read TGTGCCAGCAGTTACTCCTTGAACACTGAAGCTTTCTTT. J is TRBJ1-1 and V is TRBV6-5, with unresolved D. Germline V gene sequence: CDR1 MNHEY, CDR2 SVGAGI. V was pared by 0 bases and J by 0 bases, with 2 bases between. There are 13 residues in the CDR3.

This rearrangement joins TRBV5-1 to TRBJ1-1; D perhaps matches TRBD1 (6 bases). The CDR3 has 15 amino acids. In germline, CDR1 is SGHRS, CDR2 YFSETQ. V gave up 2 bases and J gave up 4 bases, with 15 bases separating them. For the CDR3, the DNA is TGCGCCAGCAGCTTCAACAGGGCTGGGGGCACTGAAGCTTTCTTT. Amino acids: CASSFNRAGGTEAFF.

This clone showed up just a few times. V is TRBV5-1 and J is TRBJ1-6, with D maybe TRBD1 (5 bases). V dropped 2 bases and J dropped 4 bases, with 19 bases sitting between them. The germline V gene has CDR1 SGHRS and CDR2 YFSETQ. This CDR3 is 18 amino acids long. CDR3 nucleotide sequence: TGCGCCAGCAGCTTTGACCCCGACAGTAGTGTTTATAATTCACCCCTCCACTTT. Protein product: CASSFDPDSSVYNSPLHF.

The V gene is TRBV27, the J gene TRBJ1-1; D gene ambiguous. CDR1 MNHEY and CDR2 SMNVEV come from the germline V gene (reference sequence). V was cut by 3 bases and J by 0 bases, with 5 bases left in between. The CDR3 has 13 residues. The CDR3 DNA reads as TGTGCCAGCAGTTTTTTAGTGAACACTGAAGCTTTCTTT. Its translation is CASSFLVNTEAFF.

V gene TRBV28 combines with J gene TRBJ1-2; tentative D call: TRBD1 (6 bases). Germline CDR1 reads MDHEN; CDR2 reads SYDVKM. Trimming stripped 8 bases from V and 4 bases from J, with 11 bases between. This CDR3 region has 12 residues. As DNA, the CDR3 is TGTGCCAGCTTTACAGGGATCTATGGCTACACCTTC. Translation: CASFTGIYGYTF.

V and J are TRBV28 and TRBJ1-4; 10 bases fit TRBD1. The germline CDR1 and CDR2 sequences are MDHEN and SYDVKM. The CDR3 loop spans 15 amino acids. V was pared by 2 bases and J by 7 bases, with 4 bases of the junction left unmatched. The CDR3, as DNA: TGTGCCAGCAGTTTAGAGGACAGGGGGGGTGAAAAACTGTTTTTT. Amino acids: CASSLEDRGGEKLFF.

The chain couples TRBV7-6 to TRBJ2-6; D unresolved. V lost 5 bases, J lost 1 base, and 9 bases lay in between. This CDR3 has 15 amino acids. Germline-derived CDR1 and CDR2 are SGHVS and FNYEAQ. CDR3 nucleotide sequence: TGTGCCAGCAGCGTTGACATATCTGGGGCCAACGTCCTGACTTTC. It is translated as CASSVDISGANVLTF.

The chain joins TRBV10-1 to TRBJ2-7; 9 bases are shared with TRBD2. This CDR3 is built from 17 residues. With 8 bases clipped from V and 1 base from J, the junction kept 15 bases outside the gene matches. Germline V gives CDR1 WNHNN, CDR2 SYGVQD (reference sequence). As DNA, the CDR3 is TGCGCCAGCCTGGAGGATATGGCGGGAGGGACATCCTACGAGCAGTACTTC. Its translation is CASLEDMAGGTSYEQYF.

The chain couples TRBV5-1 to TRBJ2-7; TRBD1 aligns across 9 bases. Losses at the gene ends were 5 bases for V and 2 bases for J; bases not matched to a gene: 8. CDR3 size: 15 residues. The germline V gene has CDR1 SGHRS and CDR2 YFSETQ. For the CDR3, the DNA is TGCGCCAGCAGTTCAGCGGACAGGGGCACCTACGAGCAGTACTTC. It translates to CASSSADRGTYEQYF.

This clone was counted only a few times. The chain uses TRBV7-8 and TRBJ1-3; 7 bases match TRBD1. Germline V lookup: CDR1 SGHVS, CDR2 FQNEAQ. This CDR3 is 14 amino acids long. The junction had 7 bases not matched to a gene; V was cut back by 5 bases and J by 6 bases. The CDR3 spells CASSARQGENTIYF. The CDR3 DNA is TGTGCCAGCAGCGCAAGACAGGGTGAAAACACCATATATTTT.

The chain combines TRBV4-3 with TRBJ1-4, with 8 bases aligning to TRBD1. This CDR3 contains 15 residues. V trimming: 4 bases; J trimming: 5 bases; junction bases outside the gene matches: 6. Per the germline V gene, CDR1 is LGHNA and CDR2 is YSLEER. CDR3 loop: CASSLRWTGNEKLFF. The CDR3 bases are TGCGCCAGCAGCCTCCGATGGACAGGGAATGAAAAACTGTTTTTT.

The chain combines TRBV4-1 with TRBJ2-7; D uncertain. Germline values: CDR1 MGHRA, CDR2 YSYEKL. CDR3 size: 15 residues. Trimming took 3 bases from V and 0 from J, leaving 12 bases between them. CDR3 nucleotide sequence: TGCGCCAGCAGCCAGACAACGTTCAGCTCCTACGAGCAGTACTTC. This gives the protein CASSQTTFSSYEQYF.

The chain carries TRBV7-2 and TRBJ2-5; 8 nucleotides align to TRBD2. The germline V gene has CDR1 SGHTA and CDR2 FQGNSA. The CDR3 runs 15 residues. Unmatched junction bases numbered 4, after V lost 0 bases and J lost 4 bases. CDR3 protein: CASSLAGLDLETQYF. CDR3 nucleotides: TGTGCCAGCAGCTTAGCGGGACTAGACTTAGAGACCCAGTACTTC.

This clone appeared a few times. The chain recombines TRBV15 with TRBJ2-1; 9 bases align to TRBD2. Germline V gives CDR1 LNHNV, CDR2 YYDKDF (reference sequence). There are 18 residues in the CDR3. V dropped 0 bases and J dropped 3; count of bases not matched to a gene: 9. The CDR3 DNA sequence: TGTGCCACCAGCAGAGAAGATAGCGGGAGACAGGACTACAATGAGCAGTTCTTC. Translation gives CATSREDSGRQDYNEQFF.

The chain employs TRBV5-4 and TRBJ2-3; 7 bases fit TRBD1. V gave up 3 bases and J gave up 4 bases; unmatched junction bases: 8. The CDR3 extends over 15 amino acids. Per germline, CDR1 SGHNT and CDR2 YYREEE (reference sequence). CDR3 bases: TGTGCCAGCAGCTCGTTAGGGGGCTGGTCAGATACGCAGTATTTT. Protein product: CASSSLGGWSDTQYF.

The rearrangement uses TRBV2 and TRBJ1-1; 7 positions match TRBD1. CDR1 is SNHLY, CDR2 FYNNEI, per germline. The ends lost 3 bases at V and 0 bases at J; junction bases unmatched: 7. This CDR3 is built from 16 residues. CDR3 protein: CASSEGTADMNTEAFF. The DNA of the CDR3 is TGTGCCAGCAGTGAGGGGACAGCGGACATGAACACTGAAGCTTTCTTT.

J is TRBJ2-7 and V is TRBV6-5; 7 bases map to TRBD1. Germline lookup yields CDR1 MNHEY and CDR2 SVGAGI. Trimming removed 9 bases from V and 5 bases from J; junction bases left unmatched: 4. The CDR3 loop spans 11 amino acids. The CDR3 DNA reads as TGTGCCAGTACAGGGGTTAACGAGCAGTACTTC. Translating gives CASTGVNEQYF.

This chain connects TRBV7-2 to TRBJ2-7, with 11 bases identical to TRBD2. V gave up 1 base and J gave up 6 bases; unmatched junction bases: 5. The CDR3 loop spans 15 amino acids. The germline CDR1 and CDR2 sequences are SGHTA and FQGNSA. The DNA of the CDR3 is TGTGCCAGCAGCTTAGAACTAGCGGGAGCCCCCGAGCAGTACTTC. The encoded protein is CASSLELAGAPEQYF.

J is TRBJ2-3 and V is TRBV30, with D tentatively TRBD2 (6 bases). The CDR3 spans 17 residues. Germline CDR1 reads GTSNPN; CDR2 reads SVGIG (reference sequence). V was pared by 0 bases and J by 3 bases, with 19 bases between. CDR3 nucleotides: TGTGCCTGGAGTGTCTGGGGGGAGCTTCGGGGGACAGATACGCAGTATTTT. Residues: CAWSVWGELRGTDTQYF.

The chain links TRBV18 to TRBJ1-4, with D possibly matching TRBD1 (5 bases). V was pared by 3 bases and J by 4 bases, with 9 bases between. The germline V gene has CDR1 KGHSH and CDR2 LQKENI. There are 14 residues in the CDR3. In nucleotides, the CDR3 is TGTGCCAGCTCACCGAACGGGGGTAATGAAAAACTGTTTTTT. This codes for CASSPNGGNEKLFF.

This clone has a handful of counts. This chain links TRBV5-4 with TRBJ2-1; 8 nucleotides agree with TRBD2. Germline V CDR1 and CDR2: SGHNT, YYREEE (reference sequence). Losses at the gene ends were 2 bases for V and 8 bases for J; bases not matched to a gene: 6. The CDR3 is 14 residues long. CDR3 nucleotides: TGTGCCAGCAGCTTTGGCGGGAGGCGGGATGAGCAGTTCTTC. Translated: CASSFGGRRDEQFF.

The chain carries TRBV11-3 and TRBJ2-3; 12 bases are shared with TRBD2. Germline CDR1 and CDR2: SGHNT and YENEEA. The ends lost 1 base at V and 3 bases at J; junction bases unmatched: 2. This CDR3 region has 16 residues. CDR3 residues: CASSLGGTSGTDTQYF. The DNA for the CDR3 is TGTGCCAGCAGCTTAGGCGGGACTAGCGGGACAGATACGCAGTATTTT. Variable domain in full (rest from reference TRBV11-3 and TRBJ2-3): EAGVVQSPRYKIIEKKQPVAFWCNPISGHNTLYWYLQNLGQGPELLIRYENEEAVDDSQLPKDRFSAERLKGVDSTLKIQPAELGDSAVYLCASSLGGTSGTDTQYFGPGTRLTVL.

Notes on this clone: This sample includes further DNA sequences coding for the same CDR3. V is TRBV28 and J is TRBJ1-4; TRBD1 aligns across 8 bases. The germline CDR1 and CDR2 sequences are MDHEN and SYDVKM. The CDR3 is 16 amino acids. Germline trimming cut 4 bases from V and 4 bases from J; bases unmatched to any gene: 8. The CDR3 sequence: CASSSPRQGSNEKLFF. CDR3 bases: TGTGCCAGCAGTTCACCGAGACAGGGGAGTAATGAAAAACTGTTTTTT.

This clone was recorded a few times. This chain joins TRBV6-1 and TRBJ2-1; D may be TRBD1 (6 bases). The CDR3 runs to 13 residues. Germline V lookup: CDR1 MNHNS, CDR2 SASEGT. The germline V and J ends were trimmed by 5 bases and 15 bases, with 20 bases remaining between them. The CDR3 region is CASSSQKWGHLFF. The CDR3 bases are TGTGCCAGCAGTTCCCAAAAATGGGGACATCTGTTCTTC.

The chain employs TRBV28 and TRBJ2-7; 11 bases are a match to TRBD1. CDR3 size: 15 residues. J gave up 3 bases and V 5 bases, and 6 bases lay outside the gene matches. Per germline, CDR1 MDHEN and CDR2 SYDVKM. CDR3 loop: CASSTPDRGLYEQYF. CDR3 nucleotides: TGTGCCAGCAGTACCCCGGACAGGGGGCTCTACGAGCAGTACTTC. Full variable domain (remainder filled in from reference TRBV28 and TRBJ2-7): DVKVTQSSRYLVKRTGEKVFLECVQDMDHENMFWYRQDPGLGLRLIYFSYDVKMKEKGDIPEGYSVSREKKERFSLILESASTNQTSMYLCASSTPDRGLYEQYFGPGTRLTVT.

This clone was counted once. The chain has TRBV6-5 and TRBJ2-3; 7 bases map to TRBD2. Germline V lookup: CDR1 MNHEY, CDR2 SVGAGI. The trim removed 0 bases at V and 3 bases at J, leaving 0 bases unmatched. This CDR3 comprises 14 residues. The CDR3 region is CASSYSLATDTQYF. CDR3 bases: TGTGCCAGCAGTTACTCACTAGCGACAGATACGCAGTATTTT.

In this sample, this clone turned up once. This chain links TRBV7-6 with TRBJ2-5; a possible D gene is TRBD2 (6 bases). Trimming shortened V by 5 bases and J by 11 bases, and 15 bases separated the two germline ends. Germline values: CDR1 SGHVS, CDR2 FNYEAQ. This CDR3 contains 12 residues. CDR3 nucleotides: TGTGCCAGCAGCCCCCAGACTAGGTCTCAGTACTTC. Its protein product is CASSPQTRSQYF.

The chain's CDR3 is CASSFRDRGETQYF. The CDR3 DNA reads as TGTGCCAGCAGCTTCAGGGACAGGGGAGAGACCCAGTACTTC. This chain links TRBV7-2 with TRBJ2-5; 10 nucleotides align to TRBD1. Per germline, CDR1 SGHTA and CDR2 FQGNSA. With V trimmed by 3 bases and J by 4 bases, 2 bases remained unmatched. This CDR3 comprises 14 residues. Combining the CDR3 with reference TRBV7-2 and TRBJ2-5 gives the whole variable domain GAGVSQSPSNKVTEKGKDVELRCDPISGHTALYWYRQSLGQGLEFLIYFQGNSAPDKSGLPSDRFSAERTGGSVSTLTIQRTQQEDSAVYLCASSFRDRGETQYFGPGTRLLVL.